The 23 T cell receptor beta chains listed next were all sequenced from one sample in a study of molecular identifiers for immune sequencing clone quantification. TCRdb used MiXCR to reprocess the PCR reads, holding one entry per CDR3 protein. The data show just under 650,000 distinct CDR3 sequences, roughly 21% seen once. Sequencing was carried out using naive CD8+ T cells from blood, with Jurkat cell RNA spiked in. Subset reported: FACS-sorted CD8+CD4-CCR7+CD45RA+ naive T cells. These receptor sequences come from a human donor in good health. Some libraries in this study had Jurkat cell RNA spiked in.

Ten or more counts support this clonotype. The chain links TRBV7-9 to TRBJ2-3; D ambiguous. Trimming pared 4 bases from V and 4 bases from J, leaving 21 bases between. Germline V CDR1 and CDR2: SEHNR, FQNEAQ (reference sequence). The CDR3 has 17 residues. CDR3 in amino acids: CASSYPGPTGSPDTQYF. The DNA for the CDR3 is TGTGCCAGCAGCTACCCAGGACCCACCGGAAGTCCAGATACGCAGTATTTT.

This clonotype was recorded at least ten times. The chain is built from TRBV4-3 and TRBJ2-6; D tentatively reads TRBD1 or TRBD2 (6 bases each). With 4 bases removed from V and 0 bases from J, the gap between germline ends came to 28 bases. Germline V lookup: CDR1 LGHNA, CDR2 YSLEER. The CDR3 covers 22 residues. This CDR3 reads CASSLQQSWGALSDSGANVLTF. Written as DNA, the CDR3 is TGCGCCAGCAGCCTCCAACAGTCCTGGGGGGCTCTCTCAGACTCTGGGGCCAACGTCCTGACTTTC.

This clonotype was observed many times. V gene TRBV4-3 combines with J gene TRBJ2-7; weak D call: TRBD1 (6 bases). CDR1 and CDR2 (germline): LGHNA, YSLEER. Trimming stripped 3 bases from V and 2 bases from J, with 14 bases between. The CDR3 contains 15 residues. DNA for the CDR3: TGCGCCAGCAGCCAGGGGGCGAGCGGCCCCTACGAGCAGTACTTC. Its protein product is CASSQGASGPYEQYF.

Comments on this clonotype: Given a much more abundant clone one base away, this may be a read error. The chain links TRBV28 to TRBJ2-3; D is ambiguous. The CDR3 loop spans 14 amino acids. CDR1 and CDR2 (germline): MDHEN, SYDVKM. V shed 2 bases and J shed 6 bases, with 12 bases lying between them. In DNA form, the CDR3 reads TGTGCCAGCAGTTTAGGCCCAAACAACGATACGCAGTATTTT. The encoded protein is CASSLGPNNDTQYF. Combining the CDR3 with reference TRBV28 and TRBJ2-3 gives the whole variable domain DVKVTQSSRYLVKRTGEKVFLECVQDMDHENMFWYRQDPGLGLRLIYFSYDVKMKEKGDIPEGYSVSREKKERFSLILESASTNQTSMYLCASSLGPNNDTQYFGPGTRLTVL.

Worth noting for this clonotype: A single base separates this from a much larger clone, so it may be a read error. This chain uses TRBV15 with TRBJ2-5; TRBD1 might be the D (6 bases). With 5 bases removed from V and 1 base from J, the gap between germline ends came to 14 bases. The CDR3 runs to 15 residues. Germline V gene data show CDR1 as LNHNV and CDR2 as YYDKDF (reference sequence). CDR3 nucleotide sequence: TGTGCCACCAGCGGCGATCTAGGGGGCCAAGAGACCCAGTACTTC. Protein product: CATSGDLGGQETQYF.

This clonotype appeared many times. The chain recombines TRBV25-1 with TRBJ2-7, with D uncertain. The CDR3 is made up of 13 amino acids. Germline CDR1 reads MGHDK; CDR2 reads SYGVNS. With 5 bases removed from V and 0 bases from J, the gap between germline ends came to 8 bases. CDR3 loop: CASSRVSSYEQYF. Here the CDR3 DNA reads TGTGCCAGCAGTCGAGTTAGCTCCTACGAGCAGTACTTC.

This clonotype was seen many times. The chain is built from TRBV9 and TRBJ1-4, with D hard to call. The V end lost 0 bases, the J end lost 5 bases, and 2 bases lay between the germline ends. Germline CDR1 SGDLS, CDR2 YYNGEE. The length of the CDR3 is 12 residues. DNA for the CDR3: TGTGCCAGCAGCGTAGACAATGAAAAACTGTTTTTT. Its translation: CASSVDNEKLFF.

In its sample, this clonotype was seen many times. The chain joins TRBV9 to TRBJ2-5; D possibly corresponds to TRBD2 (6 bases). V was trimmed by 0 bases and J by 7 bases, leaving 19 bases between them. In germline, CDR1 is SGDLS, CDR2 YYNGEE. The CDR3 has 16 amino acids. The CDR3 region has the DNA TGTGCCAGCAGCGTAGAGCGTTCCGGGGGTCGCGGGACCCAGTACTTC. Translating it yields CASSVERSGGRGTQYF.

The chain has TRBV30 and TRBJ1-6; D is unclear. CDR3 size: 13 residues. The V gene's germline CDR1 is GTSNPN and CDR2 SVGIG (reference sequence). V lost 5 bases and J 4 bases, leaving 9 bases between the germline ends. The CDR3 loop is CAWRMTYNSPLHF. CDR3 sequence (DNA): TGTGCCTGGCGAATGACTTATAATTCACCCCTCCACTTT.

Concerning this clonotype itself: The germline gene is not matched at one end of the junction; a read error may be the cause. The rearrangement links TRBV15 to TRBJ2-7; TRBD2 might be the D (6 bases). Looked up from germline, CDR1 is LNHNV and CDR2 is YYDKDF (reference sequence). The CDR3 sequence is 13 residues long. The CDR3, as DNA: TGTGCCACCAGCCCCGCTGGGGGGTACGGGCAGTACTTC. It yields the protein CATSPAGGYGQYF.

Concerning this clonotype: One end of the junction does not line up with germline, which may come from a read error. The V call is TRBV20-1, the J call TRBJ2-3, with 8 bases that match TRBD1. The CDR3 sequence is 15 residues long. CDR1 and CDR2 from the germline V gene are DFQATT and SNEGSKA (reference sequence). The CDR3 here is CGATWWGQDTDTQYF. CDR3 coding DNA: TGCGGTGCTACCTGGTGGGGACAGGACACAGATACGCAGTATTTT.

This clonotype appeared many times. The chain couples TRBV7-9 to TRBJ2-1, with 10 bases that match TRBD1. This CDR3 contains 15 residues. Per the germline V gene, CDR1 is SEHNR and CDR2 is FQNEAQ (reference sequence). Trimming removed 1 base from V and 8 bases from J; junction bases left unmatched: 5. CDR3 bases: TGTGCCAGCAGCTTAGGGGACAGGGGCCACTATGAGCAGTTCTTC. It yields the protein CASSLGDRGHYEQFF.

The CDR3 sequence is CASSYLGARGYNEQFF. The CDR3 nucleotides are TGTGCCAGCAGTTACTTAGGGGCGAGGGGCTACAATGAGCAGTTCTTC. V is TRBV6-5 and J is TRBJ2-1; D may correspond to TRBD1 or TRBD2 (5 bases each). The germline V gene has CDR1 MNHEY and CDR2 SVGAGI. The CDR3 length is 16 residues. V shed 1 base and J shed 3 bases, with 13 bases lying between them.

Notes on this clonotype: The junction differs from germline at one of its ends, possibly a read error. The rearrangement joins TRBV5-6 to TRBJ2-7; 7 bases fit TRBD2. Germline V lookup: CDR1 SGHDT, CDR2 YYEEEE. The CDR3 has 14 residues. The CDR3 DNA sequence: TGTGCCAGCAGCCGAACTGGGGGGGGATACGGGCAGTACTTC. It encodes CASSRTGGGYGQYF.

A remark on this clonotype: With a much larger clone just one base away, this may be a read error. Here the CDR3 DNA reads TGTGCCAGCAGTGAAAAAAGTTATGAGACAGGGATTGAAGCTTTCTTT. It specifies CASSEKSYETGIEAFF. The gene calls are TRBV2 and TRBJ1-1; TRBD1 aligns across 7 bases. J lost 7 bases, V lost 2 bases, and 13 bases had no gene match. The CDR3 runs to 16 residues. CDR1 is SNHLY, CDR2 FYNNEI, per germline.

This clonotype showed up many times. One end of the junction does not line up with germline, which may come from a read error. The chain uses TRBV27 and TRBJ1-5; no reliable D call. Germline V gene sequence: CDR1 MNHEY, CDR2 SMNVEV (reference sequence). This CDR3 spans 13 amino acids. The CDR3 DNA sequence: TGTGCCAGCAGCTTATCAGGCAATCAGCCCCAGCATTTT. It yields the protein CASSLSGNQPQHF.

Many counts were recorded for this clonotype. The junction departs from germline at one end; a sequencing error may be responsible. The chain recombines TRBV5-8 with TRBJ2-7; the D call may be TRBD1 or TRBD2 (5 bases each). Germline V gives CDR1 SGHTS, CDR2 YDEGEE. CDR3 length: 13 amino acids. The CDR3 protein is CASSLIPGPHLDF. CDR3 DNA sequence: TGTGCCAGCAGCTTGATACCGGGACCCCACCTCGACTTC.

A remark on this clonotype: This sequence may be a read error, since a much larger clone differs from it by one base. J is TRBJ2-7 and V is TRBV9, with a tentative D call TRBD1 (6 bases). The V gene's germline CDR1 is SGDLS and CDR2 YYNGEE. This CDR3 comprises 14 residues. V was pared by 0 bases and J by 6 bases, with 13 bases between. The CDR3 DNA reads as TGTGCCAGCAGCGTAGCCCGGGACACTTGCGAGCAGTACTTC. Its protein is CASSVARDTCEQYF.

CDR3 region: CASSVGGSGGETQYF. The CDR3 DNA reads TGTGCCAGCAGCGTAGGGGGGAGCGGGGGTGAGACCCAGTACTTC. This chain uses TRBV9 with TRBJ2-5, with TRBD2 identical over 8 bases. CDR1 and CDR2 from the germline V gene are SGDLS and YYNGEE. CDR3 length: 15 amino acids. The junction had 6 bases not matched to a gene; V was cut back by 0 bases and J by 5 bases.

This clonotype has at least ten counts. V gene TRBV2 combines with J gene TRBJ1-2; D not resolved. Between the trimmed V and J ends, which lost 4 bases and 6 bases, there was a span of 9 bases. This CDR3 is built from 12 residues. Germline CDR1 SNHLY, CDR2 FYNNEI. The CDR3 DNA sequence: TGTGCCAGCAGTGCTCCAGGCGATGGCTACACCTTC. Translated: CASSAPGDGYTF.

Of note for this clonotype: This could be a read error, since a much larger clone is one nucleotide away. The chain joins TRBV20-1 to TRBJ2-2; the D gene is possibly TRBD2 (9 bases). CDR1 and CDR2 (germline): DFQATT, SNEGSKA (reference sequence). The length of the CDR3 is 13 residues. The CDR3 here is CSVPSGTGGELSF. CDR3 nucleotides: TGCAGTGTGCCTAGCGGGACAGGCGGGGAGCTGTCTTTT.

This clonotype was recorded at least ten times. J is TRBJ2-7 and V is TRBV4-3, with D perhaps TRBD1 (5 bases). The CDR3 spans 14 residues. Trimming removed 3 bases from V and 2 bases from J, with 11 bases in between. The germline CDR1 and CDR2 sequences are LGHNA and YSLEER. CDR3 coding DNA: TGCGCCAGCAGCCAGAGCACAGGAGCCTACGAGCAGTACTTC. The encoded protein is CASSQSTGAYEQYF.

With respect to this clonotype: The junction departs from germline at one end; a sequencing error may be responsible. This chain links TRBV6-6 with TRBJ1-4; D not resolved. CDR3 size: 13 residues. CDR1 is MNHNY and CDR2 is SVGAGI in the germline V gene (reference sequence). The CDR3 spells CASSLGFGEKLLF. In DNA, the CDR3 is TGTGCCAGCAGTTTGGGGTTTGGTGAAAAACTGCTTTTT.